This T cell receptor beta chain was obtained from a study of T cells in Graves' hyperthyroidism and ophthalmopathy. Stability of Graves' hyperthyroidism was defined as absent ophthalmopathy progression within 18 months. This clonotype was observed a few times. Its cognate antigen is unknown. General study results and limits: From stable hyperthyroidism, ophthalmopathy was set apart by a 13 V-J model. Most expanded thyroid clonotypes above 0.001 recurred in blood.

The CDR3 is 13 amino acids. V was cut by 6 bases and J by 1 base, with 9 bases left in between. From germline, CDR1 is WSHSY and CDR2 SAAADI. RNA transcripts gave rise to amplified TCR beta CDR3 regions. Researchers ran a first-round RT-PCR on the TCR CDR3 using the HTBI primer set. TCRdb re-called the multiplex PCR reads through MiXCR, storing one row per CDR3 protein. The sample includes over 550,000 distinct CDR3 sequences, roughly 17% seen only once; the top ten take around 18%. Sample: blood. The sequence derives from a woman aged 18-30 years with Graves' hyperthyroidism. The V and J genes are TRBV10-2 and TRBJ1-1; D is undetermined. CDR3 residues: CASRGRTNTEAFF. The CDR3, as DNA: TGCGCCAGCAGGGGTCGGACGAACACTGAAGCTTTCTTT.